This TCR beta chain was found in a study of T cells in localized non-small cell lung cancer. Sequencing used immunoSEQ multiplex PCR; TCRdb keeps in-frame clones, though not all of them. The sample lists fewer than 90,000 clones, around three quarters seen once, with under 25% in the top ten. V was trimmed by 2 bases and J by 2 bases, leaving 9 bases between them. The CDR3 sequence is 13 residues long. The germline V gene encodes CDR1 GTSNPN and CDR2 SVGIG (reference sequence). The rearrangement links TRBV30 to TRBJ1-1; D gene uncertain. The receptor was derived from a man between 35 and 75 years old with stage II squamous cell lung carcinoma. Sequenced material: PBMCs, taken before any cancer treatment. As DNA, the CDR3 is TGTGCCTGGAGTACTTCCTTTAACACTGAAGCTTTCTTT. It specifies CAWSTSFNTEAFF.